The 23 T cell receptor beta chains below all came from one sample that was sequenced in a study of blood T cell repertoires in COVID-19. Using immunoSEQ multiplex PCR, the repertoire was profiled, and TCRdb retains in-frame clones only, with some absent. The sample holds some 120,000 clones, around 89% seen once. The specimen sequenced was peripheral blood. The receptors were sampled from a man aged 50 or older with acute or convalescent COVID-19.

The chain couples TRBV4-3 to TRBJ2-6; 12 bases match TRBD2. CDR3 length: 16 amino acids. In germline, CDR1 is LGHNA, CDR2 YSLEER. V dropped 4 bases and J dropped 3; count of bases not matched to a gene: 1. The CDR3 nucleotides read TGCGCCAGCAGCCCGACTAGCGGGAGTGGGGCCAACGTCCTGACTTTC. It specifies CASSPTSGSGANVLTF.

V usage is TRBV7-9 and J usage is TRBJ1-6; 9 nucleotides agree with TRBD1. J gave up 11 bases and V 5 bases, and 7 bases lay outside the gene matches. The germline V gene has CDR1 SEHNR and CDR2 FQNEAQ (reference sequence). CDR3 length equals 14 residues. The CDR3 spells CASSLGTGRPPLHF. In nucleotides, the CDR3 is TGTGCCAGCAGCCTCGGGACAGGGAGGCCACCCCTCCACTTT.

The chain couples TRBV19 to TRBJ1-3, with 8 bases aligning to TRBD1. The junction had 13 bases not matched to a gene; V was cut back by 11 bases and J by 4 bases. Germline-derived CDR1 and CDR2 are LNHDA and SQIVND (reference sequence). The length of the CDR3 is 15 residues. CDR3 sequence: CASRDGRGPGNTIYF. The CDR3 DNA follows: TGTGCCTCGAGGGACGGCAGGGGGCCAGGAAACACCATATATTTT.

The chain carries TRBV7-9 and TRBJ2-2, with 7 bases that match TRBD1. In germline, CDR1 is SEHNR, CDR2 FQNEAQ (reference sequence). This CDR3 region has 17 residues. The trim removed 5 bases at V and 4 bases at J, leaving 13 bases unmatched. In DNA, the CDR3 is TGTGCCAGCAGCCCACCTATATTGACAGGGAGCACCGGGGAGCTGTTTTTT. The encoded protein is CASSPPILTGSTGELFF. The full variable domain, in which reference TRBV7-9 and TRBJ2-2 provide the parts outside the CDR3, is DTGVSQNPRHKITKRGQNVTFRCDPISEHNRLYWYRQTLGQGPEFLTYFQNEAQLEKSRLLSDRFSAERPKGSFSTLEIQRTEQGDSAMYLCASSPPILTGSTGELFFGEGSRLTVL.

The chain is built from TRBV2 and TRBJ1-1; TRBD1 matches at 9 bases. The germline CDR1 and CDR2 sequences are SNHLY and FYNNEI. With V trimmed by 1 base and J by 1 base, 1 base remained unmatched. The CDR3 length is 15 residues. The CDR3 bases are TGTGCCAGCAGTGAAGGGGGACAGGGGAACACTGAAGCTTTCTTT. Translating it yields CASSEGGQGNTEAFF.

J is TRBJ1-6 and V is TRBV7-2, with 10 bases identical to TRBD1. V trimming: 5 bases; J trimming: 6 bases; junction bases outside the gene matches: 7. The CDR3 has 16 residues. CDR1 and CDR2 from the germline V gene are SGHTA and FQGNSA. This CDR3 reads CASSPRQGAINSPLHF. CDR3 sequence (DNA): TGTGCCAGCAGCCCGCGACAGGGGGCTATTAATTCACCCCTCCACTTT.

The rearrangement joins TRBV30 to TRBJ1-1; perhaps TRBD1 as D (6 bases). The CDR3 length is 12 residues. V lost 7 bases, J lost 4 bases, and 13 bases lay in between. Germline lookup yields CDR1 GTSNPN and CDR2 SVGIG (reference sequence). CDR3 protein: CASQGASTEAFF. The CDR3 DNA reads TGTGCCTCACAGGGAGCGAGCACTGAAGCTTTCTTT. The full variable domain, in which reference TRBV30 and TRBJ1-1 provide the parts outside the CDR3, is SQTIHQWPATLVQPVGSPLSLECTVEGTSNPNLYWYRQAAGRGLQLLFYSVGIGQISSEVPQNLSASRPQDRQFILSSKKLLLSDSGFYLCASQGASTEAFFGQGTRLTVV.

This chain connects TRBV6-2 or TRBV6-3 to TRBJ1-1; a possible D gene is TRBD1 (6 bases). Germline assignment: CDR1 MNHEY and CDR2 SVGEGT. The CDR3 totals 15 residues. Trimming pared 4 bases from V and 0 bases from J, leaving 12 bases between. This CDR3 reads CASSSGQIMNTEAFF. The CDR3 coding sequence is TGTGCCAGCAGTTCAGGACAGATCATGAACACTGAAGCTTTCTTT.

In this sample, this clone turned up a few times. The chain joins TRBV6-2 or TRBV6-3 to TRBJ2-7; 8 positions match TRBD2. This CDR3 is built from 13 residues. V trimming: 5 bases; J trimming: 6 bases; junction bases outside the gene matches: 6. Germline V gene sequence: CDR1 MNHEY, CDR2 SVGEGT. In DNA, the CDR3 is TGTGCCAGCAGTCTTCTAGCGGGCCCCGAGCAGTACTTC. This encodes CASSLLAGPEQYF.

The chain couples TRBV5-1 to TRBJ1-1; D gene unclear. The germline V gene has CDR1 SGHRS and CDR2 YFSETQ. V lost 4 bases and J lost 0, with 7 bases in between. CDR3 size: 13 residues. CDR3 sequence reads: CASSVKMNTEAFF. For the CDR3, the DNA is TGCGCCAGCAGCGTTAAAATGAACACTGAAGCTTTCTTT.

This clone is a singleton in its sample. The V call is TRBV5-4, the J call TRBJ2-7; TRBD1 is a possible D gene (6 bases). The CDR3 totals 15 residues. Germline assignment: CDR1 SGHNT and CDR2 YYREEE (reference sequence). V shed 4 bases and J shed 3 bases, with 17 bases lying between them. CDR3 sequence: CASSPGVLGGYEQYF. The CDR3 bases are TGTGCCAGCAGCCCTGGCGTACTAGGGGGCTACGAGCAGTACTTC.

This rearrangement joins TRBV6-2 or TRBV6-3 to TRBJ2-2; D uncertain. Germline CDR1 is MNHEY and CDR2 is SVGEGT. This CDR3 comprises 16 residues. V was pared by 0 bases and J by 0 bases, with 8 bases between. The CDR3 region has the DNA TGTGCCAGCAGTTACTCGGGCCTACCGAACACCGGGGAGCTGTTTTTT. This codes for CASSYSGLPNTGELFF.

This clone is a singleton in its sample. V gene TRBV2 combines with J gene TRBJ1-5, with 11 positions matching TRBD1. Germline loops: CDR1 SNHLY, CDR2 FYNNEI. CDR3 length equals 15 residues. V lost 7 bases and J lost 4; bases outside the gene matches: 6. CDR3 sequence: CASKYGQGANQPQHF. The CDR3 bases are TGTGCCAGCAAATATGGACAGGGGGCGAATCAGCCCCAGCATTTT. The whole variable domain, remainder taken from reference TRBV2 and TRBJ1-5, is EPEVTQTPSHQVTQMGQEVILRCVPISNHLYFYWYRQILGQKVEFLVSFYNNEISEKSEIFDDQFSVERPDGSNFTLKIRSTKLEDSAMYFCASKYGQGANQPQHFGDGTRLSIL.

In its sample, this clone was seen a few times. The genes are TRBV7-9 and TRBJ1-1; the D is unclear. This CDR3 spans 13 amino acids. CDR1 and CDR2 (germline): SEHNR, FQNEAQ (reference sequence). V dropped 1 base and J dropped 5 bases, with 8 bases sitting between them. CDR3 amino acids: CASSLVQVTEAFF. In DNA, the CDR3 is TGTGCCAGCAGCTTAGTCCAGGTTACTGAAGCTTTCTTT.

The rearrangement uses TRBV10-3 and TRBJ1-1, with 8 positions matching TRBD1. The CDR3 is 13 residues long. From germline, CDR1 is ENHRY and CDR2 SYGVKD. Trimming removed 6 bases from V and 4 bases from J; junction bases left unmatched: 4. CDR3 bases: TGTGCCATCAGATCGGACAGGGTCACTGAAGCTTTCTTT. This gives the protein CAIRSDRVTEAFF.

The chain links TRBV12-3 or TRBV12-4 to TRBJ1-6; 10 bases map to TRBD1. J lost 11 bases, V lost 10 bases, and 8 bases had no gene match. This CDR3 contains 13 residues. The chain's CDR3 is CATRQGAGAPLHF. CDR3 sequence (DNA): TGTGCCACCAGACAGGGGGCGGGAGCACCCCTCCACTTT.

This clone has only one observation. The V call is TRBV3-1 (or the pseudogene TRBV3-2), the J call TRBJ2-7, with TRBD2 identical over 12 bases. This CDR3 contains 15 residues. Unmatched junction bases numbered 10, after V lost 9 bases and J lost 4 bases. From germline, CDR1 is LGHDT and CDR2 YNNKEL (reference sequence). This CDR3 is CASTTLAGGSYEQYF. DNA of the CDR3: TGTGCCAGTACCACACTAGCGGGAGGCTCTTACGAGCAGTACTTC.

V and J are TRBV14 and TRBJ2-3, with 8 bases lining up with TRBD2. Losses at the gene ends were 4 bases for V and 4 bases for J; bases not matched to a gene: 4. CDR3 size: 14 residues. Germline V gene data show CDR1 as SGHDN and CDR2 as FVKESK. The CDR3 DNA is TGTGCCAGCAGCCCACTAGCGGCACCAGATACGCAGTATTTT. It specifies CASSPLAAPDTQYF.

This clone was seen a few times. The J gene is TRBJ1-3, the V gene TRBV7-2; perhaps TRBD1 as D (6 bases). Germline-derived CDR1 and CDR2 are SGHTA and FQGNSA. The CDR3 length is 16 residues. The ends were cut back, 1 base at V and 4 bases at J, with 14 bases in the middle. CDR3 region: CASSLGQAAAGNTIYF. CDR3 sequence (DNA): TGTGCCAGCAGCTTAGGACAGGCCGCTGCGGGAAACACCATATATTTT.

This clone was seen more than once but under ten times. CDR3 protein: CASSSGQGNEQFF. In DNA, the CDR3 is TGTGCCAGCAGCTCGGGACAGGGGAATGAGCAGTTCTTC. This chain uses TRBV7-7 with TRBJ2-1, with 10 nucleotides matching TRBD1. The length of the CDR3 is 13 residues. V shed 4 bases, J shed 7 bases, and the junction held 1 base outside the gene matches. CDR1 SSHAT and CDR2 FNYEAQ come from the germline V gene (reference sequence).

The CDR3 DNA sequence: TGTGCCAGCAGTTGGACAGGGGGAGGAGAGACCCAGTACTTC. Encoded protein: CASSWTGGGETQYF. The rearrangement joins TRBV2 to TRBJ2-5, with 10 bases lining up with TRBD1. V dropped 5 bases and J dropped 4; count of bases not matched to a gene: 4. The CDR3 spans 14 residues. Germline values: CDR1 SNHLY, CDR2 FYNNEI.

The genes are TRBV4-1 and TRBJ2-6, with D unclear. The CDR3 runs to 16 residues. Per germline, CDR1 MGHRA and CDR2 YSYEKL. V lost 1 base and J 1 base, leaving 8 bases between the germline ends. The CDR3 DNA reads as TGCGCCAGCAGCCAAGCGGTGACATCTGGGGCCAACGTCCTGACTTTC. Its protein is CASSQAVTSGANVLTF.

CDR3 sequence (DNA): TGTGCCAGTAGTATTGGGGGGTCCTACAATGAGCAGTTCTTC. Protein: CASSIGGSYNEQFF. The rearrangement links TRBV19 to TRBJ2-1; D may be TRBD2 (6 bases). The V end lost 3 bases, the J end lost 1 base, and 7 bases lay between the germline ends. This CDR3 has 14 residues. Germline-derived CDR1 and CDR2 are LNHDA and SQIVND (reference sequence).